One sample yielded the 11 T cell receptor beta chains listed below, sequenced in a study of blood T cell repertoires in COVID-19. The protocol was immunoSEQ multiplex PCR, while the TCRdb copy is restricted to in-frame clones and leaves out a portion. Of about 97,000 clones listed, just over 90% are singletons. The source material was peripheral blood. These receptors originate from a man between 60 and 75 years old with acute or convalescent COVID-19.

The chain carries TRBV19 and TRBJ2-5, with D possibly TRBD1 on 6 matching bases. The CDR3 extends over 15 amino acids. The V end lost 3 bases, the J end lost 0 bases, and 11 bases lay between the germline ends. Germline V gives CDR1 LNHDA, CDR2 SQIVND (reference sequence). The CDR3 region has the DNA TGTGCCAGTAGTATTTGGGGGCAGAACCAAGAGACCCAGTACTTC. This encodes CASSIWGQNQETQYF. The entire variable domain, with the rest obtained from reference TRBV19 and TRBJ2-5, is as follows: DGGITQSPKYLFRKEGQNVTLSCEQNLNHDAMYWYRQDPGQGLRLIYYSQIVNDFQKGDIAEGYSVSREKKESFPLTVTSAQKNPTAFYLCASSIWGQNQETQYFGPGTRLLVL.

The chain recombines TRBV7-4 with TRBJ1-3, with D possibly TRBD1 on 5 matching bases. The CDR3 is 18 residues long. CDR1 is SGHVT and CDR2 is SQSDAQ in the germline V gene. V was clipped by 2 bases and J by 3 bases, with 20 bases between them. CDR3 loop: CASSLIGSGLLFGNTIYF. CDR3 bases: TGTGCCAGCAGCTTAATCGGATCAGGGCTCCTTTTTGGAAACACCATATATTTT.

The chain is built from TRBV18 and TRBJ2-7, with a possible D match to TRBD2 (6 bases). The germline CDR1 and CDR2 sequences are KGHSH and LQKENI. The CDR3 is made up of 13 amino acids. V lost 5 bases, J lost 5 bases, and 13 bases lay in between. The CDR3 DNA reads as TGTGCCAGCTCATGGGCGGGGTACGACGAGCAGTACGTC. As protein: CASSWAGYDEQYV.

This chain links TRBV3-1 (or the pseudogene TRBV3-2) with TRBJ1-2, with D unclear. The V end was cut by 0 bases, the J end by 3 bases, with 5 bases between. This CDR3 comprises 13 residues. Germline-derived CDR1 and CDR2 are LGHDT and YNNKEL (reference sequence). CDR3 coding DNA: TGTGCCAGCAGCCAAGAGGGCTACTATGGCTACACCTTC. Translated: CASSQEGYYGYTF.

The chain combines TRBV9 with TRBJ2-2; D call uncertain. Trimming left V 4 bases short and J 2 bases short, with 12 bases between. The CDR3 is made up of 15 amino acids. Germline V lookup: CDR1 SGDLS, CDR2 YYNGEE. The CDR3: CASSPRPLNTGELFF. The CDR3 region has the DNA TGTGCCAGCAGCCCCCGTCCCCTCAACACCGGGGAGCTGTTTTTT. Together with reference TRBV9 and TRBJ2-2, the CDR3 gives the full variable domain: DSGVTQTPKHLITATGQRVTLRCSPRSGDLSVYWYQQSLDQGLQFLIQYYNGEERAKGNILERFSAQQFPDLHSELNLSSLELGDSALYFCASSPRPLNTGELFFGEGSRLTVL.

The chain uses TRBV18 and TRBJ2-1; possible D gene TRBD2, 6 bases. The CDR3 extends over 17 amino acids. V was trimmed by 4 bases and J by 9 bases, leaving 25 bases between them. From germline, CDR1 is KGHSH and CDR2 LQKENI. CDR3 bases: TGTGCCAGCTCACTCCGGGCTGGGGGGATTGTCGGCGTTGAGCAGTTCTTC. Translating it yields CASSLRAGGIVGVEQFF.

The rearrangement uses TRBV12-3 or TRBV12-4 and TRBJ1-1; tentatively, D is TRBD1 (6 bases). The CDR3 is 13 residues long. V gave up 6 bases and J gave up 5 bases, with 13 bases separating them. In DNA form, the CDR3 reads TGTGCCAGCAGGGCCTCAGGGGAGACTGAAGCTTTCTTT. Translating gives CASRASGETEAFF.

V usage is TRBV5-1 and J usage is TRBJ2-7; 7 bases are shared with TRBD1. The CDR3 covers 15 residues. V was clipped by 0 bases and J by 0 bases; unmatched bases: 3. Germline CDR1 reads SGHRS; CDR2 reads YFSETQ. CDR3 bases: TGCGCCAGCAGCTTGGGGGACAGCAGCTCCTACGAGCAGTACTTC. Amino acid sequence: CASSLGDSSSYEQYF.

The chain is built from TRBV10-3 and TRBJ2-3; TRBD2 matches at 13 bases. With 6 bases clipped from V and 4 bases from J, the junction kept 13 bases outside the gene matches. Germline V gene data show CDR1 as ENHRY and CDR2 as SYGVKD. This CDR3 is built from 18 residues. CDR3 region: CAIRGEAGTSGESDTQYF. DNA of the CDR3: TGTGCCATCAGGGGGGAGGCCGGGACTAGCGGGGAATCAGATACGCAGTATTTT.

V gene TRBV13 combines with J gene TRBJ1-2; a weak D match, TRBD1 (6 bases). Germline V gene sequence: CDR1 PRHDT, CDR2 FYEKMQ (reference sequence). V lost 5 bases and J lost 4, with 11 bases in between. This CDR3 has 13 amino acids. CDR3 nucleotide sequence: TGTGCCAGCAGCCCTACGGACAGCTATGGCTACACCTTC. Protein: CASSPTDSYGYTF.

J is TRBJ1-5 and V is TRBV11-3; 9 nucleotides agree with TRBD1. The germline gives CDR1 SGHNT, CDR2 YENEEA. This CDR3 region has 17 residues. V was clipped by 0 bases and J by 7 bases; unmatched bases: 10. This chain's CDR3 is CASSLDLGTGKQQPQHF. The DNA of the CDR3 is TGTGCCAGCAGCTTAGACCTTGGGACAGGGAAACAACAGCCCCAGCATTTT.